This entry describes one T cell receptor (beta chain). The V and J ends lost 2 bases and 5 bases respectively, with 8 bases between them. This CDR3 is 13 amino acids long. The V gene's germline CDR1 is MNHEY and CDR2 SVGAGI. The sample originates from a study of blood T cell repertoires in COVID-19. Data came from immunoSEQ multiplex PCR; TCRdb stores just in-frame clones and leaves some out. The table records 65,000 to 95,000 clones, about 89% of them present only once. The chain links TRBV6-5 to TRBJ2-3, with D perhaps TRBD2 (5 bases). The source is a man in his fifties or sixties with COVID-19, enrolled during active disease. Sample: peripheral blood. CDR3 DNA: TGTGCCAGCAGTTACCCCGGGGTAGATACGCAGTATTTT. Protein: CASSYPGVDTQYF.